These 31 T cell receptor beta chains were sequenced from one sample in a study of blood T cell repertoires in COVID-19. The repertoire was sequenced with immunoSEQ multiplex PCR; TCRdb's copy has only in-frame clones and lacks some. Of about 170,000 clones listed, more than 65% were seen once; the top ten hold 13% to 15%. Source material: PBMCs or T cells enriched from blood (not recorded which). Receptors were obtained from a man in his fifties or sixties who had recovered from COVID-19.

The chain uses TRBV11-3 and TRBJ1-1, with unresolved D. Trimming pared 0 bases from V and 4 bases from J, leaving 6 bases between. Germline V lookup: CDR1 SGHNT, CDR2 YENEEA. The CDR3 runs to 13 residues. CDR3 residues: CASSLEQRTEAFF. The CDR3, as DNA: TGTGCCAGCAGCTTAGAGCAGCGCACTGAAGCTTTCTTT.

The chain's CDR3 is CASSRGQDTEAFF. In nucleotides, the CDR3 is TGTGCCAGCTCACGGGGACAAGACACTGAAGCTTTCTTT. This rearrangement joins TRBV18 to TRBJ1-1; a weak D match, TRBD1 (6 bases). There are 13 residues in the CDR3. Trimming removed 4 bases from V and 3 bases from J, with 9 bases in between. The germline gives CDR1 KGHSH, CDR2 LQKENI.

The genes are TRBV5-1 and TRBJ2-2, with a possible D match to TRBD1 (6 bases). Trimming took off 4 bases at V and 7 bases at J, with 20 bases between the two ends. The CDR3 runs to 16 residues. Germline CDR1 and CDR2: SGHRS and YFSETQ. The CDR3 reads CASSGTGTRLNGELFF. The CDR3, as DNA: TGCGCCAGCAGCGGGACCGGGACAAGGCTGAACGGGGAGCTGTTTTTT.

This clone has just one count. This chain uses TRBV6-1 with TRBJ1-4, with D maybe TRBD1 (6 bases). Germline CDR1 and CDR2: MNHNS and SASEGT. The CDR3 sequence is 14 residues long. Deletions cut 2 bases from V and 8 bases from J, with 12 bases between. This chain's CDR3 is CASSEYQGREKLFF. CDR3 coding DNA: TGTGCCAGCAGTGAATACCAGGGGCGAGAAAAACTGTTTTTT.

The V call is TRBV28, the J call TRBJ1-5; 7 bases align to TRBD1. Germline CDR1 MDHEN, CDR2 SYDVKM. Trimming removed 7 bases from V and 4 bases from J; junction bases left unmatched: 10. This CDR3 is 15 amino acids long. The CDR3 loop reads CASILRDSPNQPQHF. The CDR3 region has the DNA TGTGCCAGCATCCTTAGGGACAGCCCTAATCAGCCCCAGCATTTT.

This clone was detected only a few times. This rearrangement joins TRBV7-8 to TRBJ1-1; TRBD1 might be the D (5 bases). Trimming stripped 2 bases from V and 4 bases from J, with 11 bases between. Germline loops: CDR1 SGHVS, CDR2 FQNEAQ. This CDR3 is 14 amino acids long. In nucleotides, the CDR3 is TGTGCCAGCAGCTTACACCGGGGGAGCACTGAAGCTTTCTTT. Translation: CASSLHRGSTEAFF.

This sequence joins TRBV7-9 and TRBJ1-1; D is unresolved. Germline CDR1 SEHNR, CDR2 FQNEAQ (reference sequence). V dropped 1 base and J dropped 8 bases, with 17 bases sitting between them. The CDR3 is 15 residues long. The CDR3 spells CASSLGEGPSPEAFF. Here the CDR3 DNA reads TGTGCCAGCAGCTTAGGCGAGGGTCCTTCCCCCGAAGCTTTCTTT.

CDR3 coding DNA: TGTGCCAGCAGCCTACAGGGGGGTCCGAACACCGGGGAGCTGTTTTTT. This translates into CASSLQGGPNTGELFF. The chain combines TRBV28 with TRBJ2-2; 8 nucleotides align to TRBD1. This CDR3 is built from 16 residues. V lost 6 bases to trimming and J lost 0 bases; unmatched junction nucleotides: 6. Germline values: CDR1 MDHEN, CDR2 SYDVKM.

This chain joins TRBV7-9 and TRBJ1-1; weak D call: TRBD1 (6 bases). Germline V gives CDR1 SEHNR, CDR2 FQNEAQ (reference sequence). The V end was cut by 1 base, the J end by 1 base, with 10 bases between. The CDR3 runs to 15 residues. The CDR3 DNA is TGTGCCAGCAGCTTAGGGGCGGGGGCGAACACTGAAGCTTTCTTT. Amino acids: CASSLGAGANTEAFF.

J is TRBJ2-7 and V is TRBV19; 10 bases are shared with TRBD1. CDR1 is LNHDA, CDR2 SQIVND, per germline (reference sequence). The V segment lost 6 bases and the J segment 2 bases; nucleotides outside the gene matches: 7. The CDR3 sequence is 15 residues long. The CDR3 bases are TGTGCCAGTAGCCGGGACAGGGGAGGAACCTACGAGCAGTACTTC. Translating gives CASSRDRGGTYEQYF.

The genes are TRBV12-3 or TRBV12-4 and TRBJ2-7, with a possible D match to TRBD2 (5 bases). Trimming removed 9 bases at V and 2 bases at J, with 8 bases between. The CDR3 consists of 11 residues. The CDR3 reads CASGAAYEQYF. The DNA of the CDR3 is TGTGCCAGTGGAGCGGCCTACGAGCAGTACTTC.

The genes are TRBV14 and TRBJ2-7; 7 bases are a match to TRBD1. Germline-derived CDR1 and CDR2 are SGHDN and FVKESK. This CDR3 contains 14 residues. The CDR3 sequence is CPSRTGEISYEQYF. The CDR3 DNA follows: TGTCCCTCCCGGACAGGCGAAATCTCCTACGAGCAGTACTTC. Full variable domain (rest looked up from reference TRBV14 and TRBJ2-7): EAGVTQFPSHSVIEKGQTVTLRCDPISGHDNLYWYRRVMGKEIKFLLHFVKESKQDESGMPNNRFLAERTGGTYSTLKVQPAELEDSGVYFCPSRTGEISYEQYFGPGTRLTVT.

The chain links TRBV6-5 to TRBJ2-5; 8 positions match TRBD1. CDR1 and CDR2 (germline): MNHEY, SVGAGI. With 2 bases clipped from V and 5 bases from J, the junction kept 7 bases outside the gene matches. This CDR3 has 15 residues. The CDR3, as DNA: TGTGCCAGCAGTTACCGCAGGGGGCGGGGCGAGACCCAGTACTTC. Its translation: CASSYRRGRGETQYF.

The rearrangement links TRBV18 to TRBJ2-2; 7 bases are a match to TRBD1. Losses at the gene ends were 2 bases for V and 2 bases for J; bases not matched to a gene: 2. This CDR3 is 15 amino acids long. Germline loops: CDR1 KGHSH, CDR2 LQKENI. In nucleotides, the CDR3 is TGTGCCAGCTCACCAGGGACAGTAAACACCGGGGAGCTGTTTTTT. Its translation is CASSPGTVNTGELFF.

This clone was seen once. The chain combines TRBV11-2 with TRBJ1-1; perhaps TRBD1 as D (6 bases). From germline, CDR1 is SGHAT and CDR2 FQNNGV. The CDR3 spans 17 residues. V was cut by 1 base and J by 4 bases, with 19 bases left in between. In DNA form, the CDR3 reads TGTGCCAGCAGCTTAGTGTTGGGGGGGGGCTGGAGCACTGAAGCTTTCTTT. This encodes CASSLVLGGGWSTEAFF.

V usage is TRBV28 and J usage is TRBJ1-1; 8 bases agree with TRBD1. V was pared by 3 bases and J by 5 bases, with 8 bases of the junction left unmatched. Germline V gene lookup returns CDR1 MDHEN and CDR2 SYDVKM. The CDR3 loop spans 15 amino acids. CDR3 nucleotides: TGTGCCAGCAGTTTTTCAGGGGGCAGGAAGACTGAAGCTTTCTTT. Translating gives CASSFSGGRKTEAFF.

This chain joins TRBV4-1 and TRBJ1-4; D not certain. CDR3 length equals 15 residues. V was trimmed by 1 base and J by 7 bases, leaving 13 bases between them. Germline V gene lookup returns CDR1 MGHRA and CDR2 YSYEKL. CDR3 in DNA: TGCGCCAGCAGCCAAGTAGAGAGGAGGGTTGAAAAACTGTTTTTT. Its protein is CASSQVERRVEKLFF.

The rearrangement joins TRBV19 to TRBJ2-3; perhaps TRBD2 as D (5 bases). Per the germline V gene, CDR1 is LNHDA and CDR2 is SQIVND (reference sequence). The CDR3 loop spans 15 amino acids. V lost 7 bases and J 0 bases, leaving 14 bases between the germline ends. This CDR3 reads CASTLRRGSTDTQYF. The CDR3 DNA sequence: TGTGCCAGTACCCTCAGGCGCGGGAGCACAGATACGCAGTATTTT.

The CDR3 reads CASSVRDRAYEQYF. For the CDR3, the DNA is TGCGCCAGCAGCGTAAGGGACAGGGCCTACGAGCAGTACTTC. This sequence joins TRBV5-1 and TRBJ2-7; the match to TRBD1 covers 9 bases. Germline CDR1 reads SGHRS; CDR2 reads YFSETQ. Trimming took 4 bases from V and 2 from J; bases not matched to a gene: 4. This CDR3 is 14 amino acids long.

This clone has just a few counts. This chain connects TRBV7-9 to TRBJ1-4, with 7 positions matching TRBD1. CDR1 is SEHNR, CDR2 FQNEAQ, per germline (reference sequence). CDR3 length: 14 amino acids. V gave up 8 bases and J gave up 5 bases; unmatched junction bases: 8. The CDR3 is CASSWGQINEKLFF. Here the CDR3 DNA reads TGTGCCAGCTCTTGGGGACAGATAAATGAAAAACTGTTTTTT.

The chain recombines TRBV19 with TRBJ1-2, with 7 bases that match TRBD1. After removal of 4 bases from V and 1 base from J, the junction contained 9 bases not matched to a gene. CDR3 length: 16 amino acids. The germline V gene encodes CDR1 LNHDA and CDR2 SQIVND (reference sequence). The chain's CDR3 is CASSRTWTGINYGYTF. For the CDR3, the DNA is TGTGCCAGTAGTAGAACTTGGACAGGTATTAACTATGGCTACACCTTC.

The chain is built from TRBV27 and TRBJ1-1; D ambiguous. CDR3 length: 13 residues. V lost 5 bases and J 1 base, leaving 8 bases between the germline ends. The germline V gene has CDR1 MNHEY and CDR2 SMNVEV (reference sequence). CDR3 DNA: TGTGCCAGCAGTCGTACAGAGAACACTGAAGCTTTCTTT. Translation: CASSRTENTEAFF.

CDR3 coding DNA: TGCGCCAGCAGTGAGGGACAGAGGGTCGCATCCACAGATACGCAGTATTTT. Translated: CASSEGQRVASTDTQYF. The chain recombines TRBV10-1 with TRBJ2-3; a weak D match, TRBD1 (6 bases). CDR1 is WNHNN, CDR2 SYGVQD, per germline (reference sequence). Trimming stripped 2 bases from V and 2 bases from J, with 17 bases between. The CDR3 contains 17 residues.

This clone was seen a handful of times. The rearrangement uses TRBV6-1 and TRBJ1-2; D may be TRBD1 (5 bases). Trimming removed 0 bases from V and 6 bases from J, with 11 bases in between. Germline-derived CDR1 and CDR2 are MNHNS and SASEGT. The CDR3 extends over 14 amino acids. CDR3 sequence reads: CASSEALSGDGYTF. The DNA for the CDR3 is TGTGCCAGCAGTGAAGCGCTGTCGGGGGATGGCTACACCTTC.

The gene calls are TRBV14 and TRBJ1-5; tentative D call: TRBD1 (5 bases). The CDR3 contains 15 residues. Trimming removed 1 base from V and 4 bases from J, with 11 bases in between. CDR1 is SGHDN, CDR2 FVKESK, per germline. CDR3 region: CASSQGTGINQPQHF. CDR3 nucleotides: TGTGCCAGCAGCCAAGGCACAGGAATAAATCAGCCCCAGCATTTT.

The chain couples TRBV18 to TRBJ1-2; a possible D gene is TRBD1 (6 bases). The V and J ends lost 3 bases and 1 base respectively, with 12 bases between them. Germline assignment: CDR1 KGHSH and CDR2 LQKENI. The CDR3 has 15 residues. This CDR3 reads CASSPLDRVNYGYTF. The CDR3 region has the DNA TGTGCCAGCTCACCCCTGGACAGAGTTAACTATGGCTACACCTTC.

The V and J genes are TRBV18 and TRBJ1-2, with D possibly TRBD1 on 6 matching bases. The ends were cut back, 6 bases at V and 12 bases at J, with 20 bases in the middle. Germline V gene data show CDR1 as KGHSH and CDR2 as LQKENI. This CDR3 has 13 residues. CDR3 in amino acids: CASSPQKTTGDTF. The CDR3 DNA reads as TGTGCCAGCTCGCCCCAGAAAACGACAGGAGACACCTTC.

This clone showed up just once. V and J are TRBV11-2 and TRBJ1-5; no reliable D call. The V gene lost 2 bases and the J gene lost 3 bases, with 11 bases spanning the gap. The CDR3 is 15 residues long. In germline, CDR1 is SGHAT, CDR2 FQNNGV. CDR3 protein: CASSLTETPNQPQHF. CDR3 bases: TGTGCCAGCAGCTTAACAGAGACACCCAATCAGCCCCAGCATTTT.

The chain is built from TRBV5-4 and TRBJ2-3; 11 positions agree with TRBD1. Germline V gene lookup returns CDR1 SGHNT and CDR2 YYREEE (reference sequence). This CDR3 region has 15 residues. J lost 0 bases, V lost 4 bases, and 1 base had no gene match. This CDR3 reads CASSRDRGSTDTQYF. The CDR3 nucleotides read TGTGCCAGCAGCCGGGACAGGGGGAGCACAGATACGCAGTATTTT.

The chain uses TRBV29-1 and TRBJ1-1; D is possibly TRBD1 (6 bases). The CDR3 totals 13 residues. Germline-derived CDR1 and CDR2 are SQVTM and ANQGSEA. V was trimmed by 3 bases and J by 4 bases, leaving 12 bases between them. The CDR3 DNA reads TGCAGCGTTGAGGTCAGGGGCGGCACTGAAGCTTTCTTT. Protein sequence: CSVEVRGGTEAFF.

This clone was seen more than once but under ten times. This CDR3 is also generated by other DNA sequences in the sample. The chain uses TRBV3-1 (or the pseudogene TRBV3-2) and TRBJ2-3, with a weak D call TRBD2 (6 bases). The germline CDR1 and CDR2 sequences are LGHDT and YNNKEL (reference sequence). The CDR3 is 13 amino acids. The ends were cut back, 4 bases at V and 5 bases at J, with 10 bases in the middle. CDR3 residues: CASSRTGGDTQYF. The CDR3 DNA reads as TGTGCCAGCAGCCGGACCGGGGGAGATACGCAGTATTTT.